Sequencing of this T cell receptor beta chain was carried out in a study of cytomegalovirus exposure and HLA in healthy donors. The germline CDR1 and CDR2 sequences are LNHDA and SQIVND (reference sequence). The CDR3 is made up of 13 amino acids. V was shortened by 2 bases and J by 5 bases, with 6 bases between the two germline ends. The PCR employed 60 Vbeta primers together with 13 Jbeta primers. Assay: immunoSEQ multiplex PCR; the TCRdb copy retains only in-frame clones and omits some. The top ten clones hold approximately 0.6% of a sample with about 200,000 clones, 76% of them seen once. Material for sequencing was PBMCs. This receptor was obtained from a man between 18 and 29 years old in good health and CMV-seronegative. This chain uses TRBV19 with TRBJ1-4; D remains ambiguous. The CDR3 bases are TGTGCCAGTAGTATAAGCAGGAATGAAAAACTGTTTTTT. Translated: CASSISRNEKLFF.